This T cell receptor (beta chain) was sequenced for a study of OX40 agonist ivuxolimab in advanced cancers. On the study more broadly: Two patients with cutaneous melanoma and one with hepatocellular carcinoma, three in total, showed partial responses.

This clone was seen once. Its specificity is unknown. Repertoires were generated with immunoSEQ multiplex PCR, while TCRdb's copy carries only in-frame clones and drops some. Found here are fewer than 60,000 clones, more than 80% of them singletons; the top ten hold roughly 0.66%. Study conclusions and caveats: Both blood CD4+ and CD8+ T cells showed clonal growth by week 6 at 0.1 to 3.0 mg/kg.

The sequence derives from an adult with an advanced solid tumor such as melanoma, head and neck, liver or kidney cancer. The sequencing here drew on CD4+ or CD8+ T cells sorted from blood, taken in a trial of the OX40 agonist ivuxolimab.

Here the CDR3 DNA reads TGTGCCAGTAGTACCCAACAGGGCTACGAGCAGTACTTC. As protein: CASSTQQGYEQYF. The chain links TRBV19 to TRBJ2-7, with D possibly being TRBD1 (6 bases). V was cut by 4 bases and J by 3 bases, with 10 bases left in between. CDR1 and CDR2 (germline): LNHDA, SQIVND (reference sequence). The CDR3 contains 13 residues. Using reference TRBV19 and TRBJ2-7 for the parts outside the CDR3, the full variable domain is DGGITQSPKYLFRKEGQNVTLSCEQNLNHDAMYWYRQDPGQGLRLIYYSQIVNDFQKGDIAEGYSVSREKKESFPLTVTSAQKNPTAFYLCASSTQQGYEQYFGPGTRLTVT.